This TCR beta chain appears in the sequencing data of a study of blood T cell repertoires in COVID-19. Study-level background: Material from acute and convalescent COVID-19 was sourced from the United States, Italy and Spain. Nucleic acid was either cDNA or gDNA, and it came from T cells, B-cell-depleted T cells, or PBMCs.

In the original workflow: Reference gene primer amplification in the assay estimated nucleated cell counts. Clones were sequenced by immunoSEQ multiplex PCR, and TCRdb holds only the in-frame ones, with some missing. V and J calls and clone size are copied from that table; D and trimming were computed from the DNA. The data contain about 230,000 clones, over 75% of them singletons. CDR3 length: 11 amino acids. Germline CDR1 is DFQATT and CDR2 is SNEGSKA (reference sequence). A note on this clone: The junction does not match germline at one end; this may be a read error.

Seattle's enrolled individuals joined amid active infection and were then monitored longitudinally. The sample consisted of peripheral blood. This sequence joins TRBV20-1 and TRBJ1-2; 7 bases map to TRBD1. The clonotype was recovered from a man in his forties or fifties with COVID-19, enrolled during active disease. The CDR3 DNA sequence: TGCAGTGCTAGAGATCAAGGGACAGCCAACTTC. Translating gives CSARDQGTANF.